Listed below are T cell receptor beta chains from one sample, sequenced in a study of blood T cell repertoires in COVID-19. Profiled with immunoSEQ multiplex PCR; TCRdb holds only in-frame clones, not every one. Altogether approximately 99,000 clones are present, around 81% being singletons, with the ten largest covering about 3.8%. What was sequenced was peripheral blood. These receptors all stem from a woman aged 70-85 years with acute or convalescent COVID-19. The CDR3 runs from the conserved cysteine through the conserved F or W. The D gene is left open where the match is weak. Clone size is given for some rows only: seen once, a few or many times, or a class if the clone is expanded.

abundance,d_gene,v_gene,len,j_gene,CDR3aa,CDR3nt
.,TRBD1,TRBV6-4,15,TRBJ2-7,CASLPTGTGVHEQYF,TGTGCCAGCCTTCCCACCGGGACAGGGGTCCACGAGCAGTACTTC
.,.,TRBV6-5,15,TRBJ1-1,CASRNVGAVNTEAFF,TGTGCCAGCAGGAACGTGGGGGCCGTGAACACTGAAGCTTTCTTT
.,.,TRBV2,11,TRBJ2-4,CASSEANIQYF,TGTGCCAGCAGTGAGGCTAACATTCAGTACTTC
few,.,TRBV28,15,TRBJ1-3,CASSLGRGSGNTIYF,TGTGCCAGCAGTTTAGGCAGGGGATCGGGAAACACCATATATTTT
.,TRBD2,TRBV3-1/TRBV3-2,14,TRBJ2-1,CASSTLAGGNEQFF,TGTGCCAGCAGTACACTAGCGGGAGGAAATGAGCAGTTCTTC
many,TRBD1,TRBV6-6,15,TRBJ2-2,CASSSGTGSGGELFF,TGTGCCAGCAGCTCTGGGACAGGGTCGGGCGGGGAGCTGTTTTTT
.,TRBD1,TRBV18,15,TRBJ2-3,CASSQTGGNTDTQYF,TGTGCCAGCTCACAAACAGGGGGCAACACAGATACGCAGTATTTT
.,TRBD1,TRBV30,14,TRBJ2-3,CAASTGDRTDTQYF,TGTGCCGCATCAACAGGGGACCGCACAGATACGCAGTATTTT
.,TRBD1,TRBV18,14,TRBJ1-1,CASSLYTQGGEAFF,TGTGCCAGCTCACTTTACACCCAGGGGGGTGAAGCTTTCTTT
.,TRBD1,TRBV6-6,14,TRBJ1-1,CASSSTGGWTEAFF,TGTGCCAGCAGTTCGACAGGGGGCTGGACTGAAGCTTTCTTT
.,TRBD1,TRBV2,14,TRBJ2-2,CASSKTGDTGELFF,TGTGCCAGCAGTAAAACAGGGGACACCGGGGAGCTGTTTTTT
.,.,TRBV28,11,TRBJ2-3,CATSPRDTQYF,TGTGCCACATCGCCCAGAGATACGCAGTATTTT
.,.,TRBV21-1,15,TRBJ2-2,CASSKIQGNTGELFF,TGTGCCAGCAGCAAAATACAGGGGAACACCGGGGAGCTGTTTTTT
.,TRBD2,TRBV19,12,TRBJ2-1,CASSINSGGKFF,TGTGCCAGTAGTATAAATTCGGGGGGTAAGTTCTTC
.,TRBD1,TRBV28,16,TRBJ1-4,CASSGGQGKTNEKLFF,TGTGCCAGCAGTGGAGGACAGGGAAAAACTAATGAAAAACTGTTTTTT
.,.,TRBV5-1,16,TRBJ2-1,CASSLAVGQYYNEQFF,TGCGCCAGCAGCTTGGCCGTCGGACAGTACTACAATGAGCAGTTCTTC
.,TRBD1,TRBV2,16,TRBJ2-2,CASSATGGVDTGELFF,TGTGCCAGCAGCGCGACAGGGGGCGTTGACACCGGGGAGCTGTTTTTT
.,.,TRBV6-5,14,TRBJ1-2,CASTQLQGDGGYTF,TGTGCCAGCACCCAACTACAGGGAGATGGGGGCTACACCTTC
.,TRBD1,TRBV7-9,16,TRBJ1-3,CASSIQQGSAGNTIYF,TGTGCCAGCAGCATACAACAGGGGAGCGCTGGAAACACCATATATTTT
.,.,TRBV7-3,17,TRBJ2-1,CASSPLVRGAGYNEQFF,TGTGCCAGCAGCCCTCTTGTCAGGGGGGCGGGGTACAATGAGCAGTTCTTC
.,.,TRBV7-2,16,TRBJ1-5,CASSLRGPSGNQPQHF,TGTGCCAGCAGCTTAAGGGGTCCCTCGGGCAATCAGCCCCAGCATTTT
.,TRBD1,TRBV7-9,17,TRBJ1-2,CASSLLLTGTGENGYTF,TGTGCCAGCAGCTTATTACTCACCGGGACAGGGGAAAACGGCTACACCTTC
.,.,TRBV29-1,12,TRBJ1-1,CSVPTGLGEAFF,TGCAGCGTTCCAACAGGGTTGGGTGAAGCTTTCTTT
.,.,TRBV6-5,14,TRBJ1-6,CASSSTFFNSPLHF,TGTGCCAGCAGCTCGACATTTTTTAATTCACCCCTCCACTTT
.,TRBD1,TRBV5-4,13,TRBJ1-2,CASSGDRGRGYTF,TGTGCCAGCAGCGGGGACAGGGGGCGCGGCTACACCTTC
once,TRBD2,TRBV9,16,TRBJ2-1,CASSGGRGLAYNEQFF,TGTGCCAGCAGCGGAGGGAGGGGACTAGCCTACAATGAGCAGTTCTTC
once,TRBD1,TRBV7-7,14,TRBJ2-1,CASSVGQGMNEQFF,TGTGCTAGCAGCGTGGGACAGGGTATGAATGAGCAGTTCTTC